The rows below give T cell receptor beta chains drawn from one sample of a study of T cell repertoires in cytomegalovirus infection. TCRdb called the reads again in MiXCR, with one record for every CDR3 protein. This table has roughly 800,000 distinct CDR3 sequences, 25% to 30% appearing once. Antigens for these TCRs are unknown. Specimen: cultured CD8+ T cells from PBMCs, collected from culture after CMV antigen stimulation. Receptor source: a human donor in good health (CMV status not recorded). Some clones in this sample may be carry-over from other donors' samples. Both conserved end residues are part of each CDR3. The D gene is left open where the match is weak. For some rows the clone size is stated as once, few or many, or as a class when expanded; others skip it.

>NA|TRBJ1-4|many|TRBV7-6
CASSLEFPHRGSAGEKLFF
TGTGCCAGCAGCTTAGAATTCCCTCACCGAGGGTCCGCGGGTGAAAAACTGTTTTTT
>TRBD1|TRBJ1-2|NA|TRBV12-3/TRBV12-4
CASTFGDRGNSNYGYTF
TGTGCCAGCACCTTCGGAGACAGGGGTAACTCTAACTATGGCTACACCTTC
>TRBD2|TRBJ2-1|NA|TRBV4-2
CASSQDSLSGSPHNEQFF
TGTGCCAGCAGCCAAGATTCCCTTAGCGGGAGCCCCCACAATGAGCAGTTCTTC
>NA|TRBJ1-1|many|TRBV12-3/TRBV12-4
CASSLQARRTEAFF
TGTGCCAGCAGTTTACAGGCTAGGAGGACTGAAGCTTTCTTT
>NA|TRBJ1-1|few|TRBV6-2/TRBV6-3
CASSYTYLTEEAFF
TGTGCCAGCAGTTACACATATTTAACAGAGGAAGCTTTCTTT
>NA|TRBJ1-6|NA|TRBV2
CASIRRADNSPLHF
TGTGCCAGCATTCGACGAGCCGATAATTCACCCCTCCACTTT
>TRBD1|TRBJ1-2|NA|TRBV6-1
CASSAWMEGGNYGYTF
TGTGCCAGCAGTGCTTGGATGGAAGGGGGCAACTATGGCTACACCTTC
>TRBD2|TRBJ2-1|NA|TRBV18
CASSPPSGGADNEQFF
TGTGCCAGCTCACCACCCAGCGGGGGGGCGGACAATGAGCAGTTCTTC
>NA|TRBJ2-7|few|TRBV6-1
CASTLFREDEQYF
TGTGCCAGCACCCTATTCAGGGAGGACGAGCAGTACTTC
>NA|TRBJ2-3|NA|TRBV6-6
CASSPSGNPSTDTQYF
TGTGCCAGCAGTCCCTCCGGGAACCCGAGCACAGATACGCAGTATTTT
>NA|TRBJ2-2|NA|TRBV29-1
CSVEVLTGELFF
TGCAGCGTCGAGGTCCTCACCGGGGAGCTGTTTTTT
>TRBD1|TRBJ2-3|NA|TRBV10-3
CAISEPGTVTDTQYF
TGTGCCATCAGTGAGCCAGGGACAGTTACAGATACGCAGTATTTT
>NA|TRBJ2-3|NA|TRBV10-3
CAISESPQYRTDTQYF
TGTGCCATCAGTGAGTCCCCCCAGTATCGCACAGATACGCAGTATTTT
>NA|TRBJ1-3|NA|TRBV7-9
CASSLGLVRGGNTIYF
TGTGCCAGCAGCTTAGGGTTAGTACGTGGCGGAAACACCATATATTTT
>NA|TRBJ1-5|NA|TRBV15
CATSREGASNQPQHF
TGTGCCACCAGCAGAGAAGGGGCATCCAATCAGCCCCAGCATTTT
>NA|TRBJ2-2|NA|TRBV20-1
CSARSGRGVGELFF
TGCAGTGCTAGATCCGGGCGGGGAGTCGGGGAGCTGTTTTTT
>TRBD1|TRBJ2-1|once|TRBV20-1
CSAREGDSPNNEQFF
TGCAGTGCTAGAGAAGGGGACAGCCCTAACAATGAGCAGTTCTTC
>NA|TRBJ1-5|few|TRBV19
CASSIIRDSNQPQHF
TGTGCCAGTAGTATTATTAGGGATAGCAATCAGCCCCAGCATTTT
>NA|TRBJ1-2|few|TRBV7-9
CASSPRQPGYTF
TGTGCCAGCAGCCCGAGACAGCCCGGCTACACCTTC
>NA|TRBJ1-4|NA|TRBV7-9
CASSSPVRADNEKLFF
TGTGCCAGCAGCTCCCCTGTCCGGGCCGATAATGAAAAACTGTTTTTT
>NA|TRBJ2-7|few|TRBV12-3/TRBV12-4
CASHLFSYEQYF
TGTGCCAGCCACCTCTTCTCCTACGAGCAGTACTTC
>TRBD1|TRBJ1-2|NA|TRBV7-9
CASSSADRGLNYGYTF
TGTGCCAGCAGCTCCGCGGACAGGGGACTAAACTATGGCTACACCTTC
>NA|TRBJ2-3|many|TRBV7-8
CASSPLVGTGGRDTQYF
TGTGCCAGCAGCCCCCTGGTCGGGACGGGGGGCAGAGATACGCAGTATTTT
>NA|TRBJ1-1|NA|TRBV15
CATSRDKGSATEAFF
TGTGCCACCAGCAGAGATAAGGGTTCAGCGACTGAAGCTTTCTTT
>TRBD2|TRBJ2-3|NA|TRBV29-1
CSALRTSGEGDTQYF
TGCAGCGCGCTCCGGACTAGCGGGGAGGGAGATACGCAGTATTTT
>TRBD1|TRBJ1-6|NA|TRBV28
CASSYNLGQINSPLHF
TGTGCCAGCAGTTACAACCTGGGACAGATTAATTCACCCCTCCACTTT
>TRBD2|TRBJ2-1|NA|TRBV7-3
CASNHGGGAGGYEQFF
TGTGCCAGCAACCACGGGGGAGGGGCCGGTGGGTATGAGCAGTTCTTC
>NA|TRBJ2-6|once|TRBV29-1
CSVLSVQERATSGANVLTF
TGCAGCGTCCTTTCGGTACAGGAGAGAGCCACCTCTGGGGCCAACGTCCTGACTTTC